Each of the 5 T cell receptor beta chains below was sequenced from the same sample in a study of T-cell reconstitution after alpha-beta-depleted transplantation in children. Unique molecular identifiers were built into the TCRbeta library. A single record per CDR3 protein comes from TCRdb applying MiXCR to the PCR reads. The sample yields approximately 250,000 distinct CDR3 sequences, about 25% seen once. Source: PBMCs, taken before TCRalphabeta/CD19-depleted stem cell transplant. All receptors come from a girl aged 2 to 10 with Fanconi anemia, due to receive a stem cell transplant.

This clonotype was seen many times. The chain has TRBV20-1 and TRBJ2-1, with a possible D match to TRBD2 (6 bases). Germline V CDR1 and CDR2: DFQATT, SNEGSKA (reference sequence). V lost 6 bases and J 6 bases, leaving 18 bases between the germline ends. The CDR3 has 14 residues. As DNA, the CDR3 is TGCAGTGCAAGGACTATGAGTGGGGGCAATGAGCAGTTCTTC. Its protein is CSARTMSGGNEQFF.

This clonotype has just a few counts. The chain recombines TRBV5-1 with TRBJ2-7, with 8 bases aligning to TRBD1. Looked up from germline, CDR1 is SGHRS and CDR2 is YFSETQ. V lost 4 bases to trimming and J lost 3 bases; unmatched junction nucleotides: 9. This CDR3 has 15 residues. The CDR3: CASSPGQGLNYEQYF. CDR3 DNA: TGCGCCAGCAGCCCCGGACAGGGTTTGAACTACGAGCAGTACTTC.

CDR3 amino acids: CASSGRLAGGPDEQFF. The CDR3 DNA sequence: TGTGCCAGCAGCGGACGACTAGCGGGAGGGCCGGATGAGCAGTTCTTC. The chain uses TRBV11-2 and TRBJ2-1; 14 bases are shared with TRBD2. CDR3 length: 16 amino acids. J was trimmed by 8 bases and V by 5 bases; bases with no gene match: 8. Germline CDR1 and CDR2: SGHAT and FQNNGV.

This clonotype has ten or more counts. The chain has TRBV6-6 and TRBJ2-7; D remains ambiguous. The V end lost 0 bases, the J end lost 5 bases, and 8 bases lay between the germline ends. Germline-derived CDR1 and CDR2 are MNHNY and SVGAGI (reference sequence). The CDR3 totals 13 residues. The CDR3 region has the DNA TGTGCCAGCAGTTACTCCGCGAAAGACGAGCAGTACTTC. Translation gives CASSYSAKDEQYF.

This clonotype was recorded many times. The CDR3 loop reads CASRARDRGRNSPLHF. DNA for the CDR3: TGTGCCAGCAGAGCCCGGGACAGGGGGCGGAATTCACCCCTCCACTTT. V is TRBV28 and J is TRBJ1-6, with 12 positions matching TRBD1. Germline V gene sequence: CDR1 MDHEN, CDR2 SYDVKM. The V and J ends lost 6 bases and 7 bases, in that order; junction bases with no gene match: 7. This CDR3 comprises 16 residues.